This T cell receptor (beta chain) was recovered during a study of T-cell memory formation after mild COVID-19. Across the whole study: TCR clusters showed largely donor specificity.

About this clonotype itself: What it binds is unknown.

After 5'RACE with constant-segment primers, TCR alpha and TCR beta cDNA libraries carrying sample barcodes and UMIs were obtained. Using its own MiXCR run on the 5' RACE reads, TCRdb lists one record per CDR3 protein. The sample lists 140,000 to 150,000 distinct CDR3 sequences; almost 25% were seen once. Overall study findings and caveats: The authors left the SARS-CoV-2 specificity of second-wave clones peaking on day 37 unconfirmed. Cross-reactive memory seemingly joined, as some responding clones were found in pre-infection memory.

The V end was cut by 7 bases, the J end by 3 bases, with 3 bases between. Germline V gene data show CDR1 as DFQATT and CDR2 as SNEGSKA (reference sequence). The CDR3 runs to 9 residues. Sample: PBMCs or a T cell subset sorted from them (not recorded which). This receptor was taken from an adult woman who had mild COVID-19 (a few samples of this study predate the infection). Cell type and time point are not known. The chain has TRBV20-1 and TRBJ1-2; no definite D call. In DNA, the CDR3 is TGCAGTGGAGACTATGGCTACACCTTC. Its translation is CSGDYGYTF.